The rows below give T cell receptor beta chains drawn from one sample of a study of graft-versus-host responses after intestinal transplantation. Their target antigens are unknown. The data were produced by immunoSEQ multiplex PCR, yet TCRdb's version contains in-frame clones alone and is incomplete. Of under 150,000 clones listed, just over 90% were seen once; the top ten hold approximately 0.17%. The sample consisted of unstimulated CD4+ T cells sorted from spleen or lymph node cells, taken before intestinal transplant. Receptors were obtained from a human donor who received an intestinal transplant. CDR3s include the opening cysteine and the closing phenylalanine or tryptophan. D genes are given only for firm matches. The size entry is marked missing in some rows and otherwise reads once, few, many or a size class.

D gene	clone size	J gene	V gene	CDR3 DNA	CDR3 protein
.	.	TRBJ1-4	TRBV25-1	TGTGCCAGCAGTGAATATGTTTCAGGGGCAGGTGAAAAACTGTTTTTT	CASSEYVSGAGEKLFF
.	.	TRBJ1-2	TRBV5-4	TGTGCCAGCAACTTGGGGATGGAACCTAACTATGGCTACACCTTC	CASNLGMEPNYGYTF
.	.	TRBJ1-4	TRBV4-1	TGCGCCAGCAGCCAAGAAACAGGGACACTGTTTTTT	CASSQETGTLFF
.	.	TRBJ2-6	TRBV27	TGTGCCAGCAGTTTATCTGGGGCCAACGTCCTGACTTTC	CASSLSGANVLTF
TRBD1	.	TRBJ1-1	TRBV5-1	TGCGCCAGCTCCCCCCGGGACAGGGGAGGAGTGAACACTGAAGCTTTCTTT	CASSPRDRGGVNTEAFF
.	.	TRBJ1-3	TRBV11-3	TGTGCCAGCAGCTTAAGGCCGGAAAACACCATATATTTT	CASSLRPENTIYF
TRBD1	.	TRBJ2-3	TRBV10-2	TGCGCCAGCAGGGGACAGACAGATACGCAGTATTTT	CASRGQTDTQYF
.	.	TRBJ1-5	TRBV18	TGTGCCAGCTCACCGGCACCGTTTAACGGCAATCAGCCCCAGCATTTT	CASSPAPFNGNQPQHF
.	.	TRBJ2-3	TRBV6-5	TGTGCCAGCAGTTACCGGGATGGCGGGGCAGATACGCAGTATTTT	CASSYRDGGADTQYF
.	.	TRBJ1-4	TRBV30	TGTGCCTGGAGTGCGTCAGGGACCGAAAAACTGTTTTTT	CAWSASGTEKLFF
TRBD1	.	TRBJ1-2	TRBV6-1	TGTGCCAGCACTTGGACAGGGACGGACTATGGCTACACCTTC	CASTWTGTDYGYTF
TRBD1	.	TRBJ1-1	TRBV27	TGTGCCAGCAGCCCTCGAGGGACAGCTGAAGCTTTCTTT	CASSPRGTAEAFF
TRBD1	.	TRBJ2-2	TRBV6-1	TGTGCCAGCAGTCAGGGGGCGGTGAACACCGGGGAGCTGTTTTTT	CASSQGAVNTGELFF
TRBD2	.	TRBJ2-1	TRBV15	TGTGCCACCAGCTTCTTGTCCAGCGGGGCCAATGAGCAGTTCTTC	CATSFLSSGANEQFF
.	once	TRBJ1-5	TRBV19	TGTGCCAGTAGTACCTTCCAGACAGCTGATAGCAATCAGCCCCAGCATTTT	CASSTFQTADSNQPQHF
.	.	TRBJ2-7	TRBV10-1	TGCGCCAGCAGTGAGTCAGCGGCGTCCTACGAGCAGTACTTC	CASSESAASYEQYF
.	.	TRBJ2-3	TRBV6-1	TGTGCCAGCAGTGAACAAGGACGGAGCTTCACAGATACGCAGTATTTT	CASSEQGRSFTDTQYF
.	.	TRBJ1-1	TRBV25-1	TGTGCCAGCAGCGTAGGAGGAGGAGGCGCTTTCTTT	CASSVGGGGAFF
TRBD1	few	TRBJ1-2	TRBV19	TGTGCCAGTAGGACAGGGGATGGCTACACCTTC	CASRTGDGYTF
.	.	TRBJ1-2	TRBV10-3	TGTGCCATCAGTGACCAGACAGGCAACTATGGCTACACCTTC	CAISDQTGNYGYTF
.	.	TRBJ2-1	TRBV7-2	TGTGCCAGCAGCTTAGAGGTAGGCGGCTGGTTCTTC	CASSLEVGGWFF
.	.	TRBJ2-1	TRBV5-5	TGTGCCAGCAGTGCCGACTGGGGTGAGCAGTTCTTC	CASSADWGEQFF
.	.	TRBJ2-5	TRBV27	TGTGCCAGCGGAAACATTGAAGAGACCCAGTACTTC	CASGNIEETQYF
TRBD1	.	TRBJ1-1	TRBV19	TGTGCCAGTAGTTTCCGGGACAGGGGGCGAATCACTGAAGCTTTCTTT	CASSFRDRGRITEAFF
.	.	TRBJ1-5	TRBV18	TGTGCCAGCTCACATGACAGGAGCAATCAGCCCCAGCATTTT	CASSHDRSNQPQHF
.	.	TRBJ1-5	TRBV7-8	TGTGCCAGCAGCTTAAGGGGTGGGGGAGGCAATAGCAATCAGCCCCAGCATTTT	CASSLRGGGGNSNQPQHF
.	.	TRBJ1-1	TRBV7-9	TGTGCCAGCAGCTTACATATCAGGGGAGGGGACACTGAAGCTTTCTTT	CASSLHIRGGDTEAFF
.	.	TRBJ1-6	TRBV27	TGTGCCAGCAGGGCGTCGGTTGCCGGACCCCTCCACTTT	CASRASVAGPLHF
.	.	TRBJ2-2	TRBV4-2	TGTGCCAGCAGCCAAGAGCTCCTTTCAGGGGTCGGGGAGCTGTTTTTT	CASSQELLSGVGELFF
.	.	TRBJ2-7	TRBV5-4	TGTGCCAGCAGCGGGGTAGGTATGGGTAGGAACGAGCAGTACTTC	CASSGVGMGRNEQYF
.	.	TRBJ2-7	TRBV15	TGTGCCACCAGCAGAGACCGGTTCGAGCAGTACTTC	CATSRDRFEQYF
.	.	TRBJ1-5	TRBV19	TGTGCCAGTAGTTGGCAGGCTAGCAATCAGCCCCAGCATTTT	CASSWQASNQPQHF
TRBD1	.	TRBJ2-5	TRBV5-1	TGCGCCAGCAGCTTCGCACAGGGGGCAGGGGAGACCCAGTACTTC	CASSFAQGAGETQYF
.	.	TRBJ1-1	TRBV6-1	TGTGCCAGCAGTGTGAGGGGAGGGGACACTGAAGCTTTCTTT	CASSVRGGDTEAFF
TRBD1	.	TRBJ2-3	TRBV7-3	TGTGCCAGCAGCTGGACAGGTTCCGCCACGCAGTATTTT	CASSWTGSATQYF
.	.	TRBJ1-6	TRBV2	TGTGCCAGCAGTGAGGAGGGACGGTCACCCCTCCACTTT	CASSEEGRSPLHF
.	.	TRBJ2-3	TRBV19	TGTGCCAGTCGAAGTCCGGGGCGCACAGATACGCAGTATTTT	CASRSPGRTDTQYF
.	.	TRBJ2-2	TRBV30	TGTGCCTGGTGTCTACACACCGGGGAGCTGTTTTTT	CAWCLHTGELFF
.	.	TRBJ1-2	TRBV21-1	TGTGCCAGCAGCAAAGGGGGACAGGGGGACTATGGCTACACCTTC	CASSKGGQGDYGYTF
TRBD1	.	TRBJ2-1	TRBV28	TGTGCCAGCAGTTACCAGGACAGGGGGCATCACAATGAGCAGTTCTTC	CASSYQDRGHHNEQFF
.	.	TRBJ1-1	TRBV11-2	TGTGCCAGCAGCTCTCAGGGAGAGAACACTGAAGCTTTCTTT	CASSSQGENTEAFF
TRBD2	.	TRBJ2-3	TRBV6-1	TGTGCCAGCAGTTCGCGGGGGGGCACAGATACGCAGTATTTT	CASSSRGGTDTQYF
TRBD1	.	TRBJ1-4	TRBV12-5	TGTGCTAGTGGTTTGACCCAGGACAGGGGGGGTGAAAAACTGTTTTTT	CASGLTQDRGGEKLFF
TRBD2	once	TRBJ2-5	TRBV9	TGTGCCAGCAGCGCCGGGACTAGCGAGACCCAGTACTTC	CASSAGTSETQYF
TRBD1	once	TRBJ2-7	TRBV2	TGTGCCAGCAGTGGCAGTCGGGACAGGGATTACGAGCAGTACTTC	CASSGSRDRDYEQYF
.	.	TRBJ2-7	TRBV5-4	TGTGCCAGCAGCTTCGGGCAGGCCCGGACAGCCTACGAGCAGTACTTC	CASSFGQARTAYEQYF
.	.	TRBJ2-5	TRBV7-9	TGTGCCAGCAGCGTCACCTACAGGGCTAGGGAGACCCAGTACTTC	CASSVTYRARETQYF
.	.	TRBJ1-5	TRBV6-5	TGTGCCAGCAGTTATTCTCCACAGAAAAATCAGCCCCAGCATTTT	CASSYSPQKNQPQHF